This T cell receptor (beta chain) is from a study of prognosis after radiotherapy for stage I lung cancer. Study in general: Stereotactic body radiotherapy was given without concurrent therapy in all patients. Study results and caveats: Among patients who developed distant metastases, Shannon entropy after stereotactic body radiation therapy was lower.

Germline CDR1 is MNHNS and CDR2 is SASEGT. The CDR3 length is 16 residues. Using two-round multiplex PCR, the authors amplified TCR beta CDR3 from genomic DNA. Primers were specific to each TRBV and TRBJ gene in first-round PCR. MiXCR, applied by TCRdb to the multiplex PCR reads, yields one record per CDR3 protein. The sample records over 45,000 distinct CDR3 sequences, 26% being singletons. As to this clonotype: No antigen is known for it. Compared with germline, one end of the junction differs, possibly owing to a read error.

The chain joins TRBV6-1 to TRBJ2-2; 8 bases are shared with TRBD2. This receptor was taken from a donor over 45 with non-small cell lung cancer. The material sequenced was PBMCs, taken before or after stereotactic body radiation therapy (not recorded which). Written as DNA, the CDR3 is TGTGCCAGCAGTGTTTTGTGGCGGGGGGCGGACGTGGAGCCGTTTTTT. It encodes CASSVLWRGADVEPFF.